One sample yielded the 16 T cell receptor beta chains listed below, sequenced in a study of low-dose radiotherapy and immunotherapy resistance in tumors. Documented time point: after trial treatment. The treatment was: LDRT plus nivolumab, ipilimumab, low-dose cyclophosphamide and aspirin (RACIN trial). Primers targeting TRAV and TRBV primed first-strand cDNA, covering alpha and beta chains. A constant-region primer paired with the V-primer adapter amplified TCRs over approximately 19 PCR cycles. One entry per CDR3 protein results from TCRdb running MiXCR on the reads. The sample lists about 100,000 distinct CDR3 sequences, around 21% occurring once. Material: PBMCs, obtained after low-dose radiotherapy plus immunotherapy. These receptors were taken from a male donor with prostate cancer.

This clonotype was recorded at least ten times. This chain connects TRBV19 to TRBJ2-3, with TRBD1 matching over 7 bases. The CDR3 is 14 amino acids. CDR1 and CDR2 (germline): LNHDA, SQIVND (reference sequence). V lost 5 bases to trimming and J lost 2 bases; unmatched junction nucleotides: 4. As DNA, the CDR3 is TGTGCCAGTAGTGTCGGACAGGACACAGATACGCAGTATTTT. Protein sequence: CASSVGQDTDTQYF.

The genes are TRBV6-1 and TRBJ2-5; no firm D call. V lost 5 bases and J lost 5, with 18 bases in between. CDR3 length: 15 residues. CDR1 is MNHNS and CDR2 is SASEGT in the germline V gene. The CDR3: CASSYSTIPGETQYF. CDR3 in DNA: TGTGCCAGCAGTTACAGTACCATCCCTGGGGAGACCCAGTACTTC.

The table lists this clonotype with many counts. The chain carries TRBV4-1 and TRBJ1-2; a possible D gene is TRBD1 (5 bases). Germline V CDR1 and CDR2: MGHRA, YSYEKL. The ends were cut back, 0 bases at V and 5 bases at J, with 28 bases in the middle. The CDR3 totals 20 residues. CDR3 in amino acids: CASSQEWWYTGPYMGYGYTF. In DNA form, the CDR3 reads TGCGCCAGCAGCCAAGAATGGTGGTATACAGGCCCTTATATGGGATATGGCTACACCTTC.

This clonotype was counted at least ten times. This rearrangement joins TRBV7-9 to TRBJ2-1, with 8 bases lining up with TRBD2. This CDR3 comprises 14 residues. CDR1 SEHNR and CDR2 FQNEAQ come from the germline V gene (reference sequence). V lost 5 bases and J lost 8; bases outside the gene matches: 8. CDR3 residues: CASSPSGGGDEQFF. For the CDR3, the DNA is TGTGCCAGCAGCCCCTCGGGGGGGGGCGATGAGCAGTTCTTC.

The gene calls are TRBV27 and TRBJ2-4; TRBD2 matches at 10 bases. The germline V gene encodes CDR1 MNHEY and CDR2 SMNVEV (reference sequence). The CDR3 is made up of 19 amino acids. V shed 1 base, J shed 0 bases, and the junction held 9 bases outside the gene matches. The CDR3 sequence is CASSLWYSGGELAKNIQYF. In DNA, the CDR3 is TGTGCCAGCAGTTTATGGTACAGCGGGGGGGAACTAGCCAAAAACATTCAGTACTTC.

This clonotype showed up many times. The J gene is TRBJ2-3, the V gene TRBV5-1; tentatively, D is TRBD1 or TRBD2 (6 bases each). The V end lost 2 bases, the J end lost 1 base, and 11 bases lay between the germline ends. The germline V gene has CDR1 SGHRS and CDR2 YFSETQ. The CDR3 spans 15 residues. Here the CDR3 DNA reads TGCGCCAGCAGCTTCGAGGGGGGCGGCACAGATACGCAGTATTTT. Its translation is CASSFEGGGTDTQYF.

This clonotype showed up many times. V usage is TRBV23-1 and J usage is TRBJ1-5; D unresolved. TRBV23-1 carries the ORF label, with uncertain function. This CDR3 has 14 residues. V was pared by 8 bases and J by 2 bases, with 13 bases between. CDR3 nucleotide sequence: TGCGCCAGCGTCCACCCGCCGGGCAATCAGCCCCAGCATTTT. Protein sequence: CASVHPPGNQPQHF.

This clonotype has only a few counts. The rearrangement links TRBV7-1 to TRBJ2-7; 8 bases agree with TRBD2. TRBV7-1 has ORF status, its function being uncertain. The length of the CDR3 is 17 residues. The J segment lost 2 bases and the V segment lost 3 bases, leaving 12 bases of the junction unmatched. CDR3 sequence reads: CASSSPDVSGGTYEQYF. The DNA of the CDR3 is TGTGCCAGCAGCTCCCCAGATGTCAGCGGGGGAACCTACGAGCAGTACTTC.

This clonotype was recorded many times. The chain links TRBV3-1 to TRBJ2-1, with D maybe TRBD2 (7 bases). CDR1 and CDR2 from the germline V gene are LGHDT and YNNKEL (reference sequence). The CDR3 runs to 17 residues. V shed 1 base and J shed 4 bases, with 17 bases lying between them. The CDR3 loop is CASSQGGGGDLYNEQFF. DNA for the CDR3: TGTGCCAGCAGCCAAGGAGGGGGGGGGGACCTGTACAATGAGCAGTTCTTC.

The sample holds many counts of this clonotype. The chain combines TRBV30 with TRBJ1-5, with D perhaps matching TRBD1 (6 bases). Germline assignment: CDR1 GTSNPN and CDR2 SVGIG (reference sequence). This CDR3 region has 13 residues. V lost 4 bases and J lost 9, with 16 bases in between. The CDR3 loop reads CAWKNRDVGPQHF. The CDR3 region has the DNA TGTGCCTGGAAGAACAGGGACGTTGGGCCCCAGCATTTT.

This clonotype was counted many times. The genes are TRBV7-9 and TRBJ1-1; D uncertain. Germline CDR1 and CDR2: SEHNR and FQNEAQ (reference sequence). This CDR3 is built from 12 residues. V was shortened by 5 bases and J by 5 bases, with 9 bases between the two germline ends. CDR3 loop: CASSLGRTEAFF. The CDR3 region has the DNA TGTGCCAGCAGCCTGGGTAGGACTGAAGCTTTCTTT.

The sample holds one count of this clonotype. CDR3 amino acids: CSVGHGNTEAFF. CDR3 DNA sequence: TGCAGCGTGGGACACGGGAACACTGAAGCTTTCTTT. This chain connects TRBV29-1 to TRBJ1-1; maybe TRBD1 (6 bases). From germline, CDR1 is SQVTM and CDR2 ANQGSEA. V dropped 6 bases and J dropped 1 base, with 9 bases sitting between them. CDR3 length: 12 amino acids.

The table lists this clonotype with many counts. The rearrangement links TRBV21-1 to TRBJ2-5; TRBD1 is taken as the D call from the table, unchecked against the DNA. TRBV21-1 is listed as a pseudogene. The CDR3 spans 14 residues. CDR3 coding DNA: TGTGCCAGCAGCAAAGGGAAGGGGACGGAGACCCAGTACTTC. Protein product: CASSKGKGTETQYF.

On this clonotype itself: This likely came from a read error, as a far larger clone is one base away. V gene TRBV9 combines with J gene TRBJ2-1, with 13 bases lining up with TRBD2. Per germline, CDR1 SGDLS and CDR2 YYNGEE. V lost 0 bases, J lost 10 bases, and 10 bases stayed unmatched. The CDR3 sequence is 17 residues long. In nucleotides, the CDR3 is TGTGCCAGCAGCGTAGGACTAGCGGGGGGCACGGTCTACGAGCAGTTCTTC. The encoded protein is CASSVGLAGGTVYEQFF.

This clonotype has ten or more counts. The chain links TRBV29-1 to TRBJ2-7; the match to TRBD2 covers 8 bases. CDR1 is SQVTM and CDR2 is ANQGSEA in the germline V gene. V lost 2 bases, J lost 4 bases, and 10 bases stayed unmatched. The CDR3 is 15 residues long. CDR3 bases: TGCAGCGTTGAACGGGGGGGTGGCAAGCCGTACGAGCAGTACTTC. It encodes CSVERGGGKPYEQYF.

The table lists this clonotype with many counts. The chain links TRBV20-1 to TRBJ1-5; D uncertain. CDR1 is DFQATT, CDR2 SNEGSKA, per germline (reference sequence). This CDR3 has 14 residues. V was clipped by 3 bases and J by 0 bases, with 9 bases between them. In DNA form, the CDR3 reads TGCAGTGCTAGGGGCCCTTATAGCAATCAGCCCCAGCATTTT. Protein: CSARGPYSNQPQHF.